This is a list of T cell receptor beta chains from one sample in a study of blood T cell repertoires in COVID-19. Generated by immunoSEQ multiplex PCR, the TCRdb table keeps only in-frame clones and is missing some. Of fewer than 130,000 clones listed, just over 75% are singletons. Sample: peripheral blood. These receptor sequences come from a woman of 80 years or more with acute or convalescent COVID-19. The CDR3 runs from the conserved cysteine through the conserved F or W. The D gene is left open where the match is weak. Only part of the rows carry a size: once, few, many, or a class if the clone is expanded.

d_call: NA
v_call: TRBV7-9
clone_size: NA
j_call: TRBJ2-1
cdr3_nt: TGTGCCAGCAGCTTAGAAGCTGCCTACAATGAGCAGTTCTTC
cdr3_aa: CASSLEAAYNEQFF

d_call: NA
v_call: TRBV24-1
clone_size: NA
j_call: TRBJ2-2
cdr3_nt: TGTGCCACCAGTAAACCTCAGGGCTTGGCCGGGGAGCTGTTTTTT
cdr3_aa: CATSKPQGLAGELFF

d_call: TRBD2
v_call: TRBV9
clone_size: few
j_call: TRBJ2-7
cdr3_nt: TGTGCCAGCAGCCTGGGACTAGGACCCTACGAGCAGTACTTC
cdr3_aa: CASSLGLGPYEQYF

d_call: NA
v_call: TRBV12-3/TRBV12-4
clone_size: NA
j_call: TRBJ1-1
cdr3_nt: TGTGCCAGCAGCTTGGGCTGGGAGGCCGAAGCTTTCTTT
cdr3_aa: CASSLGWEAEAFF

d_call: NA
v_call: TRBV6-6
clone_size: NA
j_call: TRBJ1-3
cdr3_nt: TGTGCCAGCAGTCCAGGACAGACCTCTGGAAACACCATATATTTT
cdr3_aa: CASSPGQTSGNTIYF

d_call: NA
v_call: TRBV6-5
clone_size: NA
j_call: TRBJ2-1
cdr3_nt: TGTGCCAGCAGTTCCCAGCGGAGCTCCTACAATGAGCAGTTCTTC
cdr3_aa: CASSSQRSSYNEQFF

d_call: NA
v_call: TRBV12-3/TRBV12-4
clone_size: many
j_call: TRBJ1-1
cdr3_nt: TGTGCCAGCACCAGAGGTGGGAACACTGAAGCTTTCTTT
cdr3_aa: CASTRGGNTEAFF

d_call: TRBD1
v_call: TRBV9
clone_size: NA
j_call: TRBJ2-1
cdr3_nt: TGTGCCAGCACCCGGAAGACAGGGACGAATGAGCAGTTCTTC
cdr3_aa: CASTRKTGTNEQFF

d_call: NA
v_call: TRBV11-2
clone_size: NA
j_call: TRBJ1-1
cdr3_nt: TGTGCCAGCAGCTTAGCTACGAACACTGAAGCTTTCTTT
cdr3_aa: CASSLATNTEAFF

d_call: TRBD1
v_call: TRBV29-1
clone_size: NA
j_call: TRBJ1-5
cdr3_nt: TGCAGCGCCGGGACAGGGAATCAGCCCCAGCATTTT
cdr3_aa: CSAGTGNQPQHF

d_call: TRBD1
v_call: TRBV5-1
clone_size: NA
j_call: TRBJ1-5
cdr3_nt: TGCGCCAGCAGCTTGGGGGACAGGGGGACGCCCCAGCATTTT
cdr3_aa: CASSLGDRGTPQHF

d_call: NA
v_call: TRBV28
clone_size: NA
j_call: TRBJ2-7
cdr3_nt: TGTGCCAGCAGTTTAGGGGGAGGGGGCTACGAGCAGTACTTC
cdr3_aa: CASSLGGGGYEQYF

d_call: NA
v_call: TRBV6-6
clone_size: few
j_call: TRBJ1-1
cdr3_nt: TGTGCCAGCAGCCCCTCAGGCGATGAGGCTTTCTTT
cdr3_aa: CASSPSGDEAFF

d_call: TRBD1
v_call: TRBV5-8
clone_size: NA
j_call: TRBJ1-5
cdr3_nt: TGTGCCAGCAGCACCGGACAGGGGCCGTGGGGGGCCCAGCATTTT
cdr3_aa: CASSTGQGPWGAQHF

d_call: NA
v_call: TRBV2
clone_size: NA
j_call: TRBJ1-4
cdr3_nt: TGTGCCAGCAGTGACGGGTACAATAATGAAAAACTGTTTTTT
cdr3_aa: CASSDGYNNEKLFF

d_call: TRBD1
v_call: TRBV11-3
clone_size: NA
j_call: TRBJ2-1
cdr3_nt: TGTGCCAGCAGCTTAGGGAGTACAGGGGGCAACGAGCAGTTCTTC
cdr3_aa: CASSLGSTGGNEQFF

d_call: TRBD1
v_call: TRBV2
clone_size: NA
j_call: TRBJ1-5
cdr3_nt: TGTGCCAGCAGAGCGGGACAGGTGAACAATCAGCCCCAGCATTTT
cdr3_aa: CASRAGQVNNQPQHF

d_call: TRBD2
v_call: TRBV11-3
clone_size: NA
j_call: TRBJ2-1
cdr3_nt: TGTGCCAGCAGCATTAGCGGGGGGGACTACAATGAGCAGTTCTTC
cdr3_aa: CASSISGGDYNEQFF

d_call: TRBD1
v_call: TRBV6-6
clone_size: NA
j_call: TRBJ1-2
cdr3_nt: TGTGCCAGCAGTTACGGGGGACAGGGAGTTGTCGGCTACACCTTC
cdr3_aa: CASSYGGQGVVGYTF

d_call: TRBD1
v_call: TRBV7-9
clone_size: NA
j_call: TRBJ2-7
cdr3_nt: TGTGCCAGCAGCCCCGGGACAGGGGGTTACGAGCAGTACTTC
cdr3_aa: CASSPGTGGYEQYF

d_call: TRBD2
v_call: TRBV7-8
clone_size: NA
j_call: TRBJ2-1
cdr3_nt: TGTGCCAGCAGCTTAGCAGGGACTAGCGGGCACTCCTACAATGAGCAGTTCTTC
cdr3_aa: CASSLAGTSGHSYNEQFF

d_call: TRBD2
v_call: TRBV6-2/TRBV6-3
clone_size: once
j_call: TRBJ2-3
cdr3_nt: TGTGCCAGCAGTAATCGGCTAGCGGGGGCAGGGACAGATACGCAGTATTTT
cdr3_aa: CASSNRLAGAGTDTQYF

d_call: TRBD1
v_call: TRBV29-1
clone_size: NA
j_call: TRBJ2-7
cdr3_nt: TGCAGCGTTGAGGTGGGACAGGGTAGGAACGAGCAGTACTTC
cdr3_aa: CSVEVGQGRNEQYF

d_call: NA
v_call: TRBV5-4
clone_size: NA
j_call: TRBJ2-1
cdr3_nt: TGTGCCAGCAGTTCCCCAAATGAGCAGTTCTTC
cdr3_aa: CASSSPNEQFF

d_call: TRBD1
v_call: TRBV5-3
clone_size: once
j_call: TRBJ2-1
cdr3_nt: TGTGCCAGCCCGTCCTGGACAGGGGGTAATAATGAGCAGTTCTTC
cdr3_aa: CASPSWTGGNNEQFF

d_call: TRBD1
v_call: TRBV7-8
clone_size: NA
j_call: TRBJ1-5
cdr3_nt: TGTGCCAGCAGCTTGGGGCAGGGGGTCTGGTATAGCAATCAGCCCCAGCATTTT
cdr3_aa: CASSLGQGVWYSNQPQHF